These T cell receptor beta chains were read from a single sample in a study of T cells after yellow fever vaccination. TCRdb used MiXCR to reprocess the 5' RACE reads, holding one entry per CDR3 protein. The sample carries 550,000 to 750,000 distinct CDR3 sequences, roughly 13% recorded once. The source was PBMCs, collected on the day of the yellow fever booster vaccination. These receptors came from a man aged 30 to 39 who received the YFV17D yellow fever vaccine. The CDR3 runs from the conserved cysteine through the conserved F or W. The D gene is left open where the match is weak. Clone size appears in some rows only: once, few, many, or a class for an expanded clone.

J,V,size,D,DNA,CDR3
TRBJ2-4,TRBV18,.,.,TGTGCCAGCTCAAGTCTACAGCAAATCTTACCACTCAAAAACATTCAGTACTTC,CASSSLQQILPLKNIQYF
TRBJ2-7,TRBV6-5,few,TRBD1,TGTGCCAGCAGTTACTCCAACTGGGACAGGGGAACCTACGAGCAGTACTTC,CASSYSNWDRGTYEQYF
TRBJ2-7,TRBV28,.,TRBD2,TGTGCCAGCAGTGATCTAGCGGGAGGTTCACCCTACGAGCAGTACTTC,CASSDLAGGSPYEQYF
TRBJ1-1,TRBV11-2,few,.,TGTGCCAGCGCTCCCCCTCCTGGAGCTTTCTTT,CASAPPPGAFF
TRBJ2-1,TRBV6-5,.,.,TGTGCCAGCAGTTACTCGGCACAGGGTGGTGAGCAGTTCTTC,CASSYSAQGGEQFF
TRBJ1-5,TRBV27,.,.,TGTGCCAGCAGGGACCGAGAGCTTAGCAATCAGCCCCAGCATTTT,CASRDRELSNQPQHF
TRBJ1-1,TRBV7-2,few,.,TGTGCCAGCAGCTCCAGGGCGGCCACTGAAGCTTTCTTT,CASSSRAATEAFF
TRBJ1-2,TRBV4-3,few,.,TGCGCCAGCAGCCAAGTTTCGGGGGGCGGCTACACCTTC,CASSQVSGGGYTF
TRBJ1-2,TRBV20-1,.,.,TGCAGTGCTACGCGGGGGCTTCGCTATGGCTACACCTTC,CSATRGLRYGYTF
TRBJ1-1,TRBV6-5,.,TRBD1,TGTGCCAGCAGGCAGGGGGGTGAAGCTTTCTTT,CASRQGGEAFF
TRBJ1-6,TRBV11-1,few,.,TGTGCCAGCGGCGATTCACCCCTCCACTTT,CASGDSPLHF
TRBJ2-1,TRBV10-3,.,TRBD1,TGTGCCATCAGGGGGACAGGCCTCTCCTACAATGAGCAGTTCTTC,CAIRGTGLSYNEQFF
TRBJ2-5,TRBV19,.,.,TGTGCCAGTTCAAATCAAAAGGGCAGACTTCTGGGGCAAGAGACCCAGTACTTC,CASSNQKGRLLGQETQYF
TRBJ1-1,TRBV7-6,.,.,TGTGCCAGCAACATCCTTGCCTCGAACACTGAAGCTTTCTTT,CASNILASNTEAFF
TRBJ2-1,TRBV6-1,few,.,TGTGCCAGCAGTCCTGGGTACCCTGGGGATGAGCAGTTCTTC,CASSPGYPGDEQFF
TRBJ2-3,TRBV7-2,.,TRBD2,TGTGCCAGCAGCCTAAAAGCGGGACTGGAGGATACGCAGTATTTT,CASSLKAGLEDTQYF
TRBJ1-5,TRBV5-1,.,.,TGCGCCAGCAGCCCACGGAGTACCGATCAGCCCCAGCATTTT,CASSPRSTDQPQHF
TRBJ2-2,TRBV14,few,.,TGTGCCAGCAGCCCCGTTGGAGGCTTAAAGAACACCGGGGAGCTGTTTTTT,CASSPVGGLKNTGELFF
TRBJ2-5,TRBV27,few,.,TGTGCCAGCAGTTTATATGGGCCGTTAGAGACCCAGTACTTC,CASSLYGPLETQYF
TRBJ2-1,TRBV28,.,TRBD2,TGTGCCACCATTCCGGGGCTAGCGGGAGTTTTTGGTGTCACTGAGCAGTTCTTC,CATIPGLAGVFGVTEQFF
TRBJ2-7,TRBV7-2,.,.,TGTGCCAGCAGCTTATCGCGGGGTTCGAACGAGCAGCACTTC,CASSLSRGSNEQHF
TRBJ2-7,TRBV10-3,.,TRBD1,TGTGCCATCAGTGAGTCGGGGACAGAGCCCTACGAGCAGTACTTC,CAISESGTEPYEQYF
TRBJ2-5,TRBV20-1,few,.,TGCAGTGCAACCTCCCCCCTACCGTACCTCCAAGAGACCCAGTACTTC,CSATSPLPYLQETQYF
TRBJ2-7,TRBV5-6,.,.,TGTGCCAGCAGCTTTGCGGAGGACAGATTCTACGAGCAGTACTTC,CASSFAEDRFYEQYF
TRBJ1-3,TRBV19,.,.,TGTGCCAGTAGAAGCAAGCCTGGAAACACCATATATTTT,CASRSKPGNTIYF
TRBJ2-5,TRBV7-2,few,TRBD2,TGTGCCAGCAGCTTGGCGGGAGGGCCCGGGACCCAGTACTTC,CASSLAGGPGTQYF
TRBJ1-1,TRBV29-1,.,.,TGCAGCGTTGAAGTACGCGGGGTGAACACTGAAGCTTTCTTT,CSVEVRGVNTEAFF
TRBJ2-7,TRBV20-1,.,TRBD1,TGCGGCTGGGGCAGGGGGCACTACGAGCAGTACTTC,CGWGRGHYEQYF
TRBJ2-7,TRBV20-1,.,.,TGCAGTGTCGGAACCAGCTCCTACGAGCAGTACTTC,CSVGTSSYEQYF
TRBJ2-3,TRBV15,.,TRBD2,TGTGCCACCAGCCCCGGGACTACAATCGGAGATACGCAGTATTTT,CATSPGTTIGDTQYF
TRBJ2-1,TRBV5-4,.,.,TGTGCCAGCAGCCGACAGGCCCTCTCCCCCAATGAGCAGTTCTTC,CASSRQALSPNEQFF
TRBJ1-2,TRBV20-1,.,.,TGCAGTGCTAGAGATACGGGGGGGTGGTATGGCTACACCTTC,CSARDTGGWYGYTF
TRBJ2-7,TRBV6-6,few,.,TGTGCCAGCGGTCAGGATCGGTACGAGCAGTACTTC,CASGQDRYEQYF
TRBJ1-2,TRBV7-2,few,TRBD1,TGTGCCAGCAGTACCCGGGACAGTAACTATGGCTACACCTTC,CASSTRDSNYGYTF
TRBJ2-3,TRBV5-6,few,TRBD1,TGTGCCAGCAGCTTGCGGACAGGGGTTCCAGATACGCAGTATTTT,CASSLRTGVPDTQYF
TRBJ2-3,TRBV23-1,few,TRBD1,TGCGCCAGTCTGCACCTCCCTAAGACAGGGTGGAGCACAGATACGCAGTATTTT,CASLHLPKTGWSTDTQYF
TRBJ2-1,TRBV7-3,.,.,TGTGCCAGCAGCTTCCCAGGGATCCATGAGCAGTTCTTC,CASSFPGIHEQFF
TRBJ2-1,TRBV29-1,.,TRBD2,TGCAGCGGGGCATTGCGGGAGGTGTACAATGAGCAGTTCTTC,CSGALREVYNEQFF
TRBJ2-3,TRBV7-2,few,.,TGTGCCAGCAGCTTAGCGGGCGGGAAAGGGTACGATACGCAGTATTTT,CASSLAGGKGYDTQYF